Below, 7 T cell receptor beta chains from the same sample are listed, as sequenced in a study of post-analysis software for immune sequencing data. Study-wide findings and caveats: A few TRBV segments occurring more often in patients than controls included TRBV5-6, TRBV5-1 and TRBV20-1.

TCR beta libraries were prepared from cDNA with unique molecular identifiers. Via MiXCR, TCRdb re-called the PCR reads, giving one row per CDR3 protein. The sample lists 600,000 to 700,000 distinct CDR3 sequences, 59% occurring once. These TCRs are of unknown antigen specificity. The sequenced sample was blood. All receptors come from a girl aged 2-9 years with multiple sclerosis.

The V call is TRBV5-1, the J call TRBJ2-6; 8 nucleotides agree with TRBD2. This CDR3 has 16 amino acids. Trimming at V came to 0 bases and at J to 4 bases, leaving 3 bases not matched to a gene. Germline-derived CDR1 and CDR2 are SGHRS and YFSETQ. The DNA for the CDR3 is TGCGCCAGCAGCTTGGGTGGACTAGCCGGGGCCAACGTCCTGACTTTC. It encodes CASSLGGLAGANVLTF.

The V gene is TRBV20-1, the J gene TRBJ2-1; 9 nucleotides agree with TRBD2. CDR1 is DFQATT and CDR2 is SNEGSKA in the germline V gene (reference sequence). J gave up 3 bases and V 6 bases, and 6 bases lay outside the gene matches. CDR3 length: 14 amino acids. This CDR3 is CSATLAGLYNEQFF. The CDR3 DNA is TGCAGTGCCACCCTAGCGGGACTCTACAATGAGCAGTTCTTC.

The CDR3 nucleotides read TGTGCCACCAGTGACTTACAGGGGGAGGGTCAGCCCCAGCATTTT. Amino acid sequence: CATSDLQGEGQPQHF. The V gene is TRBV24-1, the J gene TRBJ1-5; 8 bases line up with TRBD1. The CDR3 is 15 amino acids. With 4 bases clipped from V and 6 bases from J, the junction kept 7 bases outside the gene matches. Germline V gives CDR1 KGHDR, CDR2 SFDVKD.

In this sample, this clonotype turned up once. The chain uses TRBV2 and TRBJ2-1, with a tentative D call TRBD2 (6 bases). The germline V gene has CDR1 SNHLY and CDR2 FYNNEI. The V end lost 4 bases, the J end lost 4 bases, and 23 bases lay between the germline ends. The CDR3 covers 18 residues. This CDR3 reads CASSGTRPSSRGYNEQFF. In DNA, the CDR3 is TGTGCCAGCAGTGGAACTAGGCCGTCATCCCGGGGGTACAATGAGCAGTTCTTC.

The rearrangement joins TRBV27 to TRBJ1-1; D remains ambiguous. V was pared by 6 bases and J by 0 bases, with 11 bases between. CDR3 length: 14 amino acids. Germline values: CDR1 MNHEY, CDR2 SMNVEV (reference sequence). The CDR3 reads CASRDPRMNTEAFF. Written as DNA, the CDR3 is TGTGCCAGCAGGGACCCTCGGATGAACACTGAAGCTTTCTTT.

The V call is TRBV20-1, the J call TRBJ2-7, with 15 bases identical to TRBD2. The V gene's germline CDR1 is DFQATT and CDR2 SNEGSKA (reference sequence). The J segment lost 2 bases and the V segment lost 3 bases, leaving 8 bases of the junction unmatched. This CDR3 is built from 17 residues. DNA of the CDR3: TGCAGTGCTAGGGTGGGGACTAGCGGGAGGCACCCCTACGAGCAGTACTTC. Its protein product is CSARVGTSGRHPYEQYF.

The gene calls are TRBV6-5 and TRBJ2-7; a possible D gene is TRBD1 (5 bases). The germline gives CDR1 MNHEY, CDR2 SVGAGI. The CDR3 is made up of 12 amino acids. The V end was cut by 7 bases, the J end by 0 bases, with 7 bases between. The CDR3 sequence is CASTQASYEQYF. CDR3 bases: TGTGCCAGCACACAGGCCTCCTACGAGCAGTACTTC.